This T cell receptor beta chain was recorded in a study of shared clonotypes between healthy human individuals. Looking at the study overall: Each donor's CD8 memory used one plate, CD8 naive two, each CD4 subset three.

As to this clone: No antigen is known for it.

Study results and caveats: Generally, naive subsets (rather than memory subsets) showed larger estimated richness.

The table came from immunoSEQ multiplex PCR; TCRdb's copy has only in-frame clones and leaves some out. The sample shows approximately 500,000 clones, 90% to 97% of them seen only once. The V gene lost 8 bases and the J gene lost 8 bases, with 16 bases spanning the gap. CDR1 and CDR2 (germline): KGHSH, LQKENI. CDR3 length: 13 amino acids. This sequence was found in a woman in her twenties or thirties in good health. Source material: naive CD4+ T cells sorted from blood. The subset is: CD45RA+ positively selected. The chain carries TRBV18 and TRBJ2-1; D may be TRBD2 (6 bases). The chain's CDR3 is CASTPRTTHEQFF. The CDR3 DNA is TGTGCCAGCACCCCCAGGACTACCCATGAGCAGTTCTTC.